These 29 T cell receptor beta chains were all obtained from the same sample, sequenced in a study of blood T cells in healthy people across ages. The second PCR ran roughly 6 to 11 cycles with a sample-barcoded 5' primer and J-beta primers. TCRdb re-derived calls from the 5' RACE reads in MiXCR, one entry per CDR3 protein. Of approximately 800,000 distinct CDR3 sequences listed, 58% were seen once; the top ten hold about 20%. The sequencing sample was made of blood. The receptors here all came from a man aged 25 to 40 in good health.

This chain connects TRBV2 to TRBJ1-5; D perhaps matches TRBD1 (5 bases). This CDR3 contains 12 residues. V lost 5 bases to trimming and J lost 6 bases, with 8 bases between them. The germline CDR1 and CDR2 sequences are SNHLY and FYNNEI. This CDR3 reads CASSKGVQPQHF. The CDR3 DNA is TGTGCCAGCAGTAAAGGGGTTCAGCCCCAGCATTTT.

The chain carries TRBV29-1 and TRBJ2-1; weak D call: TRBD1 (7 bases). With 7 bases removed from V and 2 bases from J, the gap between germline ends came to 36 bases. This CDR3 is 21 amino acids long. Germline V lookup: CDR1 SQVTM, CDR2 ANQGSEA. CDR3 region: CSACVPGGLGGQSRAYNEQFF. CDR3 in DNA: TGCAGCGCTTGTGTACCCGGGGGCCTGGGGGGACAGTCCCGGGCCTACAATGAGCAGTTCTTC.

The rearrangement uses TRBV12-3 or TRBV12-4 and TRBJ1-5; D is uncertain. The CDR3 runs to 16 residues. Trimming left V 6 bases short and J 1 base short, with 16 bases between. The CDR3, as DNA: TGTGCCAGCAGCCCTCTTGGGGAGGGAAGCAATCAGCCCCAGCATTTT. This sequence encodes CASSPLGEGSNQPQHF.

This clonotype was counted only a few times. The chain recombines TRBV7-2 with TRBJ1-2, with D possibly TRBD1 on 5 matching bases. V was shortened by 5 bases and J by 3 bases, with 16 bases between the two germline ends. The CDR3 is 15 amino acids. The germline V gene encodes CDR1 SGHTA and CDR2 FQGNSA. The DNA of the CDR3 is TGTGCCAGCAGCACTCCTAGGGGAAGAGACTATGGCTACACCTTC. As protein: CASSTPRGRDYGYTF.

This clonotype was seen a few times. The chain carries TRBV20-1 and TRBJ2-3; D might be TRBD2 (6 bases). Between the trimmed V and J ends, which lost 5 bases and 8 bases, there was a span of 17 bases. Germline V gene lookup returns CDR1 DFQATT and CDR2 SNEGSKA (reference sequence). The CDR3 loop spans 13 amino acids. The CDR3 DNA follows: TGCAGTGCTGACCCGGACTACCAGCGTACGCAGTATTTT. This sequence encodes CSADPDYQRTQYF.

The chain links TRBV28 to TRBJ2-7; D perhaps matches TRBD1 (6 bases). V shed 5 bases and J shed 2 bases, with 10 bases lying between them. Germline CDR1 is MDHEN and CDR2 is SYDVKM. CDR3 length: 13 residues. CDR3 in amino acids: CASSRTEPYEQYF. The DNA of the CDR3 is TGTGCCAGCAGTCGGACAGAGCCCTACGAGCAGTACTTC.

This clonotype has only a few counts. This rearrangement joins TRBV10-3 to TRBJ2-1, with TRBD2 matching over 9 bases. The CDR3 spans 14 residues. V gave up 6 bases and J gave up 5 bases; unmatched junction bases: 5. Germline CDR1 reads ENHRY; CDR2 reads SYGVKD. CDR3 in DNA: TGTGCCATCAGCACTAGCGGGCAGGACAATGAGCAGTTCTTC. This codes for CAISTSGQDNEQFF.

The chain uses TRBV3-1 and TRBJ1-2; no reliable D call. This CDR3 has 12 residues. V dropped 4 bases and J dropped 7 bases, with 10 bases sitting between them. CDR1 is LGHDT, CDR2 YNNKEL, per germline (reference sequence). The CDR3 here is CASSLRLGGYTF. CDR3 sequence (DNA): TGTGCCAGCAGCCTCCGCCTTGGTGGCTACACCTTC.

The V call is TRBV19, the J call TRBJ2-1, with D possibly called TRBD1 or TRBD2 (5 bases each). The J call could be wrong; TRBJ2-7 is a better fit for the DNA end. The CDR3 runs to 14 residues. Germline lookup yields CDR1 LNHDA and CDR2 SQIVND (reference sequence). The DNA for the CDR3 is TGTGCCAGTAGTATCCTCGGGGCTGACAATGAGCAGTACTTC. It encodes CASSILGADNEQYF.

This clonotype appeared a single time. The rearrangement uses TRBV27 and TRBJ1-5; TRBD1 agrees at 8 bases. CDR1 is MNHEY, CDR2 SMNVEV, per germline (reference sequence). Trimming cost V 2 bases and J 6 bases; bases outside gene matches: 6. The CDR3 contains 15 residues. This CDR3 reads CASSLAGQAGQPQHF. The CDR3 DNA reads TGTGCCAGCAGTTTAGCGGGACAGGCGGGTCAGCCCCAGCATTTT.

In the case of this clonotype: The junction and the germline gene differ at one end; a read error may be behind it. The chain recombines TRBV20-1 with TRBJ1-2; D may be TRBD1 (5 bases). CDR1 and CDR2 (germline): DFQATT, SNEGSKA (reference sequence). The CDR3 runs 13 residues. The CDR3 loop reads CSARDYQGYGYTF. The CDR3 DNA reads TGCAGTGCGAGAGATTACCAGGGCTATGGCTACACCTTC.

V is TRBV10-2 and J is TRBJ2-7, with 7 bases lining up with TRBD1. The V gene's germline CDR1 is WSHSY and CDR2 SAAADI. This CDR3 is built from 15 residues. J was trimmed by 7 bases and V by 2 bases; bases with no gene match: 11. CDR3 in DNA: TGCGCCAGCAGTGAGAATGGACAGGCGAGACTAGAGCAGTACTTC. Translation gives CASSENGQARLEQYF.

In this sample, this clonotype turned up once. One end of the junction varies from germline; a read error may be responsible. V and J are TRBV15 and TRBJ2-7, with a weak D call TRBD2 (5 bases). Germline lookup yields CDR1 LNHNV and CDR2 YYDKDF (reference sequence). The CDR3 consists of 15 residues. CDR3 DNA sequence: TGCGCCACCAGCAGAGGAGCCGGGGTGACCTACGAGCAGTACTTC. It yields the protein CATSRGAGVTYEQYF.

This clonotype has only a few counts. J is TRBJ2-5 and V is TRBV7-9; 13 nucleotides match TRBD2. The CDR3 extends over 17 amino acids. Germline-derived CDR1 and CDR2 are SEHNR and FQNEAQ (reference sequence). V gave up 5 bases and J gave up 4 bases; unmatched junction bases: 10. CDR3 residues: CASSLGLAGVGAETQYF. The CDR3 nucleotides read TGTGCCAGCAGCCTCGGACTAGCGGGAGTAGGGGCAGAGACCCAGTACTTC. Looking up the rest from reference TRBV7-9 and TRBJ2-5 gives the full variable domain: DTGVSQNPRHKITKRGQNVTFRCDPISEHNRLYWYRQTLGQGPEFLTYFQNEAQLEKSRLLSDRFSAERPKGSFSTLEIQRTEQGDSAMYLCASSLGLAGVGAETQYFGPGTRLLVL.

V is TRBV29-1 and J is TRBJ2-4, with D unresolved. The end of the DNA fits TRBJ2-7 better, so the J call may be wrong. The CDR3 contains 12 residues. The germline V gene encodes CDR1 SQVTM and CDR2 ANQGSEA. CDR3 sequence reads: CSVVIGLGEQYF. The CDR3 DNA reads TGCAGCGTTGTGATAGGCCTTGGCGAGCAGTACTTC.

The J gene is TRBJ1-5, the V gene TRBV5-6, with TRBD1 matching 7 bases. From germline, CDR1 is SGHDT and CDR2 YYEEEE. V was pared by 2 bases and J by 0 bases, with 14 bases of the junction left unmatched. This CDR3 has 19 residues. The CDR3 sequence: CASSLGPDRTFYSNQPQHF. In DNA, the CDR3 is TGTGCCAGCAGCTTAGGCCCGGACAGGACCTTTTATAGCAATCAGCCCCAGCATTTT.

A few counts support this clonotype. V and J are TRBV11-2 and TRBJ2-1; 10 bases map to TRBD2. In germline, CDR1 is SGHAT, CDR2 FQNNGV. Trimming cost V 5 bases and J 8 bases; bases outside gene matches: 9. The CDR3 totals 15 residues. The CDR3 spells CASSLSGGAWDEQFF. Here the CDR3 DNA reads TGTGCCAGCAGCCTGAGCGGGGGGGCCTGGGATGAGCAGTTCTTC.

This chain uses TRBV21-1 with TRBJ2-7; TRBD2 is the table's D call and was not checked against the DNA. TRBV21-1 is given as a pseudogene. This CDR3 is built from 15 residues. CDR3 residues: CASIGREMSSYEQYF. CDR3 bases: TGTGCCAGCATCGGGCGGGAGATGAGCTCCTACGAGCAGTACTTC.

The sample holds a few counts of this clonotype. This chain connects TRBV27 to TRBJ2-7; D gene uncertain. V was shortened by 2 bases and J by 3 bases, with 11 bases between the two germline ends. CDR3 length equals 14 residues. Germline values: CDR1 MNHEY, CDR2 SMNVEV (reference sequence). The chain's CDR3 is CASSLGGSRYEQYF. The CDR3 DNA sequence: TGTGCCAGCAGTTTAGGCGGCAGTCGCTACGAGCAGTACTTC.

This clonotype came up many times. The gene calls are TRBV2 and TRBJ2-1; D gene ambiguous. Germline CDR1 is SNHLY and CDR2 is FYNNEI. V was trimmed by 3 bases and J by 4 bases, leaving 16 bases between them. CDR3 length equals 16 residues. CDR3 protein: CASSEFPAWGYNEQFF. The CDR3 bases are TGTGCCAGCAGTGAGTTTCCGGCGTGGGGTTACAATGAGCAGTTCTTC. The full variable domain, its missing parts supplied by reference TRBV2 and TRBJ2-1, is EPEVTQTPSHQVTQMGQEVILRCVPISNHLYFYWYRQILGQKVEFLVSFYNNEISEKSEIFDDQFSVERPDGSNFTLKIRSTKLEDSAMYFCASSEFPAWGYNEQFFGPGTRLTVL.

This clonotype was detected ten times or more. The J gene is TRBJ1-2, the V gene TRBV7-9; unclear D gene. From germline, CDR1 is SEHNR and CDR2 FQNEAQ (reference sequence). V lost 5 bases, J lost 3 bases, and 4 bases lay in between. The CDR3 contains 11 residues. As DNA, the CDR3 is TGTGCCAGCAGCGCCGACTATGGCTACACCTTC. Amino acid sequence: CASSADYGYTF.

This clonotype was seen a few times. This chain joins TRBV11-2 and TRBJ2-1, with D possibly matching TRBD2 (6 bases). CDR3 length equals 15 residues. Trimming cost V 3 bases and J 4 bases, with 13 bases left between them. Germline V gives CDR1 SGHAT, CDR2 FQNNGV. DNA of the CDR3: TGTGCCAGCAGCTTTCGTAGTGGAGGGTACAATGAGCAGTTCTTC. The encoded protein is CASSFRSGGYNEQFF.

This clonotype was counted a single time. The V and J genes are TRBV20-1 and TRBJ2-1; 7 bases line up with TRBD2. The J call may be in error: the DNA end matches TRBJ2-7 better. Germline V gives CDR1 DFQATT, CDR2 SNEGSKA (reference sequence). The CDR3 sequence is 14 residues long. CDR3 sequence (DNA): TGCAGTGCCTGGGGCGGGAGTTCCTACAATGAGCAGTACTTC. It yields the protein CSAWGGSSYNEQYF.

CDR3 protein: CASRQGPNNEKLFF. In nucleotides, the CDR3 is TGTGCCAGCAGGCAGGGGCCGAATAATGAAAAACTGTTTTTT. The chain carries TRBV7-2 and TRBJ1-4; possible D gene TRBD1, 6 bases. CDR1 is SGHTA, CDR2 FQGNSA, per germline. CDR3 size: 14 residues. The V and J ends lost 6 bases and 4 bases respectively, with 12 bases between them.

This clonotype was counted between two and nine times. CDR3 residues: CASSQGQGREQYF. DNA of the CDR3: TGTGCCAGCAGCCAAGGACAGGGCAGGGAGCAGTACTTC. The V gene is TRBV3-1, the J gene TRBJ2-7; 7 bases fit TRBD1. The length of the CDR3 is 13 residues. Germline loops: CDR1 LGHDT, CDR2 YNNKEL (reference sequence). V was pared by 1 base and J by 7 bases, with 4 bases of the junction left unmatched.

V is TRBV7-2 and J is TRBJ2-5; the match to TRBD2 covers 7 bases. The DNA end lines up better with TRBJ2-7; the J call may be wrong. CDR1 and CDR2 from the germline V gene are SGHTA and FQGNSA. The CDR3 runs to 18 residues. The CDR3 sequence: CASSLVAGAQDGTYEQYF. CDR3 DNA: TGTGCCAGCAGCTTAGTGGCGGGAGCCCAGGACGGAACCTACGAGCAGTACTTC.

This clonotype turned up a few times. At one of its ends the junction is not consistent with the germline gene, which may arise from a read error. The chain carries TRBV7-7 and TRBJ2-5; unclear D gene. The CDR3 loop spans 13 amino acids. The germline V gene encodes CDR1 SSHAT and CDR2 FNYEAQ (reference sequence). The CDR3 loop is CASSHGYQETQYF. CDR3 in DNA: TGTGCTAGCAGCCACGGGTACCAAGAGACCCAGTACTTC. Variable domain in full (rest from reference TRBV7-7 and TRBJ2-5): GAGVSQSPRYKVTKRGQDVTLRCDPISSHATLYWYQQALGQGPEFLTYFNYEAQPDKSGLPSDRFSAERPEGSISTLTIQRTEQRDSAMYRCASSHGYQETQYFGPGTRLLVL.

The chain employs TRBV6-1 and TRBJ1-6, with D hard to call. Trimming pared 4 bases from V and 0 bases from J, leaving 10 bases between. Germline-derived CDR1 and CDR2 are MNHNS and SASEGT. The CDR3 consists of 16 residues. The CDR3 sequence: CASSVRRDSYNSPLHF. In DNA form, the CDR3 reads TGTGCCAGCAGTGTACGACGCGACTCCTATAATTCACCCCTCCACTTT.

The chain couples TRBV20-1 to TRBJ2-3; TRBD2 agrees at 10 bases. The CDR3 contains 15 residues. CDR1 and CDR2 from the germline V gene are DFQATT and SNEGSKA (reference sequence). J was trimmed by 4 bases and V by 5 bases; bases with no gene match: 9. CDR3: CSAASGRGSADTQYF. Written as DNA, the CDR3 is TGCAGTGCTGCTAGCGGGAGAGGGTCGGCAGATACGCAGTATTTT.